This T cell receptor beta chain comes out of a study of identical twins. One entry per CDR3 protein results from TCRdb running MiXCR on the 5' RACE reads. The table shows about 660,000 distinct CDR3 sequences, with less than 10% occurring only once. V lost 2 bases to trimming and J lost 0 bases; unmatched junction nucleotides: 9. The CDR3 is 18 residues long. Germline lookup yields CDR1 MNHEY and CDR2 SVGEGT. Each donor (without exception) was a healthy Caucasian. This clonotype was found a few times. The sample was also reused in another study, on yellow fever vaccine responses in identical twins.

The chain links TRBV6-2 or TRBV6-3 to TRBJ2-2, with 7 bases matching TRBD2. The sample consisted of PBMCs. This TCR was sampled from a woman aged 18-30 years in good health. The CDR3 sequence: CASSYRVGEGANTGELFF. CDR3 nucleotide sequence: TGTGCCAGCAGTTACCGGGTGGGGGAGGGAGCGAACACCGGGGAGCTGTTTTTT.